The next 5 T cell receptor beta chains were all read from a single sample in a study of high-grade serous ovarian cancer treatment subgroups. TCRdb's table, derived via immunoSEQ multiplex PCR, lists solely in-frame clones and lacks some. This repertoire shows a few thousand clones, about 73% found once; its top ten account for about 20%. Tumor tissue was taken before any definitive surgery or chemotherapy was given. Sequencing input: tumor tissue. These receptors came from a human donor with high-grade serous ovarian cancer.

V gene TRBV5-8 combines with J gene TRBJ2-7, with D unresolved. V lost 4 bases, J lost 1 base, and 21 bases lay in between. CDR1 and CDR2 from the germline V gene are SGHTS and YDEGEE. The CDR3 extends over 17 amino acids. In nucleotides, the CDR3 is TGTGCCAGCAGCCTCCCGGACGGACGGGCTGGGTCCTACGAGCAGTACTTC. Its protein product is CASSLPDGRAGSYEQYF.

The chain is built from TRBV7-8 and TRBJ2-7; tentatively, D is TRBD2 (5 bases). Germline V gene lookup returns CDR1 SGHVS and CDR2 FQNEAQ. V lost 4 bases and J lost 2, with 9 bases in between. This CDR3 region has 13 residues. CDR3 loop: CASSSGITYEQYF. DNA for the CDR3: TGTGCCAGCAGCTCCGGGATCACCTACGAGCAGTACTTC. The complete variable domain, with remaining parts taken from reference TRBV7-8 and TRBJ2-7, reads GAGVSQSPRYKVAKRGQDVALRCDPISGHVSLFWYQQALGQGPEFLTYFQNEAQLDKSGLPSDRFFAERPEGSVSTLKIQRTQQEDSAVYLCASSSGITYEQYFGPGTRLTVT.

This clone occurred once. The chain has TRBV7-9 and TRBJ2-3, with D tentatively TRBD1 or TRBD2 (5 bases each). The V gene lost 5 bases and the J gene lost 7 bases, with 16 bases spanning the gap. The CDR3 loop spans 14 amino acids. Looked up from germline, CDR1 is SEHNR and CDR2 is FQNEAQ (reference sequence). CDR3 nucleotide sequence: TGTGCCAGCAGCGCCAGGGCCCCGGGGCATACGCAGTATTTT. It translates to CASSARAPGHTQYF. Complete variable domain (other parts from reference TRBV7-9 and TRBJ2-3): DTGVSQNPRHKITKRGQNVTFRCDPISEHNRLYWYRQTLGQGPEFLTYFQNEAQLEKSRLLSDRFSAERPKGSFSTLEIQRTEQGDSAMYLCASSARAPGHTQYFGPGTRLTVL.

This chain joins TRBV14 and TRBJ2-3; D uncertain. Trimming took off 8 bases at V and 9 bases at J, with 12 bases between the two ends. The CDR3 covers 11 residues. CDR1 and CDR2 from the germline V gene are SGHDN and FVKESK. CDR3 in amino acids: CASGWFNTQYF. For the CDR3, the DNA is TGTGCCAGCGGGTGGTTCAACACGCAGTATTTT.

V usage is TRBV19 and J usage is TRBJ1-2; D uncertain. Trimming pared 0 bases from V and 1 base from J, leaving 9 bases between. Germline CDR1 reads LNHDA; CDR2 reads SQIVND (reference sequence). This CDR3 has 15 residues. The CDR3 sequence: CASSIDLWSNYGYTF. In DNA, the CDR3 is TGTGCCAGTAGTATAGATCTATGGAGTAACTATGGCTACACCTTC.